The text below deals with one T cell receptor beta chain. These data come from a study of technical replicates of blood from several donors. Repertoires were generated with immunoSEQ multiplex PCR, while TCRdb's copy carries only in-frame clones and drops some. The sample holds 70,000 to 80,000 clones; around 92% are singletons and the top ten take about 0.36%. Trimming at V came to 6 bases and at J to 0 bases, leaving 4 bases not matched to a gene. The CDR3 spans 15 residues. Germline V gene data show CDR1 as LNHDA and CDR2 as SQIVND (reference sequence). This TCR came from a human donor in good health. Some clones in this sample may be carry-over from other donors' samples. This rearrangement joins TRBV19 to TRBJ2-1; 8 positions match TRBD2. Sequencing was performed on T cells isolated from PBMCs. The CDR3 loop is CASRTAGGSYNEQFF. The CDR3 DNA is TGTGCCAGTAGAACTGCGGGGGGCTCCTACAATGAGCAGTTCTTC.